The 2 T cell receptor beta chains given below trace back to one sample, sequenced in a study of response to subunit inactivated influenza vaccine. TCRdb recomputed calls from the RT-PCR reads with MiXCR, one row per CDR3 protein. The table lists hundreds of thousands of distinct CDR3 sequences, less than 10% of them singletons, with around 13% in the top ten. The specimen was PBMCs from blood, collected about 23 months after vaccination. These receptors were taken from a man between 50 and 69 years old who received an inactivated influenza vaccine.

This clonotype was recorded a few times. The V gene is TRBV6-1, the J gene TRBJ1-5; D unclear. This CDR3 region has 14 residues. CDR1 is MNHNS, CDR2 SASEGT, per germline. The ends were cut back, 6 bases at V and 4 bases at J, with 13 bases in the middle. The CDR3, as DNA: TGTGCCAGCAGCCCGCACCGCTGGAATCAGCCCCAGCATTTT. Its protein is CASSPHRWNQPQHF.

The rearrangement uses TRBV19 and TRBJ2-7; D uncertain. The CDR3 contains 15 residues. CDR1 is LNHDA and CDR2 is SQIVND in the germline V gene (reference sequence). V lost 2 bases to trimming and J lost 0 bases, with 11 bases between them. The CDR3 region has the DNA TGTGCCAGTAGTATATCCGGATTTTTCTCCTACGAGCAGTACTTC. Its translation: CASSISGFFSYEQYF. The variable domain in full, with the rest retrieved from reference TRBV19 and TRBJ2-7, is DGGITQSPKYLFRKEGQNVTLSCEQNLNHDAMYWYRQDPGQGLRLIYYSQIVNDFQKGDIAEGYSVSREKKESFPLTVTSAQKNPTAFYLCASSISGFFSYEQYFGPGTRLTVT.